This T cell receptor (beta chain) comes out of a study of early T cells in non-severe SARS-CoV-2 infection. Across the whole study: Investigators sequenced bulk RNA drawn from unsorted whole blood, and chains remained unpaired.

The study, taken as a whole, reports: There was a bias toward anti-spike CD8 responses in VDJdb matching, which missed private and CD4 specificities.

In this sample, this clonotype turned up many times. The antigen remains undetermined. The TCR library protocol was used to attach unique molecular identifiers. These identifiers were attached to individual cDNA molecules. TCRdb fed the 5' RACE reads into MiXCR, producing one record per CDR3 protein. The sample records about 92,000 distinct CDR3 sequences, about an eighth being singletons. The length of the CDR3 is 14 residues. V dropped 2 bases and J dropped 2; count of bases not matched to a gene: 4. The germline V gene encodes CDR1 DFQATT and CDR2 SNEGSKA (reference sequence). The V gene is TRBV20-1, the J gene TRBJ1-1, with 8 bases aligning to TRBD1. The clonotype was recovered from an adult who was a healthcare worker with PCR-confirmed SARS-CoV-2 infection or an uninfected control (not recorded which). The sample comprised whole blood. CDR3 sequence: CSARPGQANTEAFF. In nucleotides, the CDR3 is TGCAGTGCTAGACCGGGACAGGCAAACACTGAAGCTTTCTTT.